Reported below is one T cell receptor beta chain. This sample was taken from a study of long-term antiretroviral therapy in people with HIV. No donor had fewer than one pre-ART PBMC sample or fewer than two post-ART PBMC samples. Trimming at V came to 5 bases and at J to 5 bases, leaving 12 bases not matched to a gene. Germline V gives CDR1 SGHVS, CDR2 FQNEAQ. This CDR3 spans 15 amino acids. Samples were assayed with immunoSEQ v3.0 at survey level. The protocol was immunoSEQ multiplex PCR, while the TCRdb copy is restricted to in-frame clones and leaves out a portion. The sample has 27,000 or so clones; 70% to 90% are singletons.

The receptor was derived from a man in his forties or fifties with HIV. The rearrangement joins TRBV7-8 to TRBJ2-7, with 7 bases that match TRBD2. The sample in question was unsorted PBMCs, obtained 1.2 years after starting antiretroviral therapy. CDR3 nucleotide sequence: TGTGCCAGCAGCCGGCGGGGGTACGGGGCTGACGAGCAGTACTTC. Its translation is CASSRRGYGADEQYF.